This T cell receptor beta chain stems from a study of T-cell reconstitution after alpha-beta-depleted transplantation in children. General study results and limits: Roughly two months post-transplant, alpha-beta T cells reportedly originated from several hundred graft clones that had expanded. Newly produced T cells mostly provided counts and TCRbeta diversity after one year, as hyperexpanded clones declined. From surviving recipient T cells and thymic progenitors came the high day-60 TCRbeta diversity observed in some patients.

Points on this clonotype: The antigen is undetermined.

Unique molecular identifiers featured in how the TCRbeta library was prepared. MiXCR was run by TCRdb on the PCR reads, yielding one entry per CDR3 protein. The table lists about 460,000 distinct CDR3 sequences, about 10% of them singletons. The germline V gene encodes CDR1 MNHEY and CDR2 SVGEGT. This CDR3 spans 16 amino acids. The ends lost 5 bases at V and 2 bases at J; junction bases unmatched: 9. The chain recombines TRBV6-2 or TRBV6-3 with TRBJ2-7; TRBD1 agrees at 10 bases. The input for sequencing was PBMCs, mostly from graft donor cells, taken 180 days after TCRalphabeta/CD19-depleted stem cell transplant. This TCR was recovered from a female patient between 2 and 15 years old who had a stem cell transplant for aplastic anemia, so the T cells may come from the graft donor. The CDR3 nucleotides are TGTGCCAGCAGTGCGACCGGGACAGGGGCTACCTACGAGCAGTACGTC. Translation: CASSATGTGATYEQYV.